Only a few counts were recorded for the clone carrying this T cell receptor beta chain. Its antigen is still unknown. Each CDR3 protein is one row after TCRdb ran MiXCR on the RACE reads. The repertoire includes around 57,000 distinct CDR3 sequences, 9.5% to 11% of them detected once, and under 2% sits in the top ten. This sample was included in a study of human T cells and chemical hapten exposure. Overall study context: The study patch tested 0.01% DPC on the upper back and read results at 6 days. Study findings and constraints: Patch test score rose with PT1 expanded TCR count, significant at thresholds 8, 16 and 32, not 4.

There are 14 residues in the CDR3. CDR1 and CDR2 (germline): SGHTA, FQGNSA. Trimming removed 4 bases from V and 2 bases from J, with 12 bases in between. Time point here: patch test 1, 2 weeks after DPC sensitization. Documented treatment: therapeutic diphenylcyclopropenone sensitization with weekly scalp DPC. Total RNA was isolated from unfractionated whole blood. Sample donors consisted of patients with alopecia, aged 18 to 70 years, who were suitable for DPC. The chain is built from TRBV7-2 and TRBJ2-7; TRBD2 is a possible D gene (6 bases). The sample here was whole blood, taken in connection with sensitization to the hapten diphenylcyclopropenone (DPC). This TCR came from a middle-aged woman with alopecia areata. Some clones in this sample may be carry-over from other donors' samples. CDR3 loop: CASSSGVGPYEQYF. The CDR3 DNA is TGTGCCAGCAGCTCGGGGGTCGGCCCCTACGAGCAGTACTTC.